This T cell receptor beta chain originates from a study of T cell repertoires in cytomegalovirus infection (dated by TCRdb to between 2018 and 2021). Regarding the research as a whole: Donor HLA type was relevant to the analysis, because carriage of CMV infection together with the matching HLA type was indicated by public TCR beta signatures.

CDR1 and CDR2, looked up from the germline V gene, are KGHDR and SFDVKD. Taken from cysteine to phenylalanine, the CDR3 has 15 residues. Only the CDR3 DNA is retained, 45 bases long and in frame from the first base. Trimming accounts for 4 bases at V and 4 bases at J, while the number of junction bases matched to no gene is 5. The data were produced on an Illumina HiSeq 1500. Starting from the raw public reads, TCRdb applied fastp trimming at Q25, assembled clones with MiXCR and retained in-frame beta chains. Each record represents a unique CDR3 protein, reported with the most common genes and DNA among its rows. This sample comprises fewer than 700,000 distinct CDR3 sequences, approximately 24% of them detected only once. The ten largest clones capture 6.5% to 10% of the sample. Comment on this clonotype: Its antigen target is currently unknown. No much larger clonotype is one base removed from it; base qualities were not supplied.

Summary of the overall study and its limitations: In both this cohort and an independent roughly 350-donor cohort, the cumulative frequency of public TCR beta family members distinguished carriers of CMV infection plus the relevant HLA type. In the ex vivo response, HLA-C-restricted CMV-specific TCR beta clonotypes were dominant, and in two of eight donors the single most frequent clonotype came from this HLA-C-restricted group.

The sequence derives from a human donor in good health (CMV status not recorded). Some clones in this sample may be carry-over from other donors' samples. Specimen: CD8+ T cells from PBMCs. The rearrangement joined TRBV24-1 to TRBJ2-2; 7 bases in the middle match TRBD1. The sequenced DNA is TGTGCCACCAGTGACCCGGGACAGAGCACCGGGGAGCTGTTTTTT. It translates as CATSDPGQSTGELFF.